The 30 T cell receptor beta chains below all came from one sample that was sequenced in a study of CD4 T cells in relation to SARS-CoV-2 and coronaviruses. What these receptors recognize is not known. The protocol was immunoSEQ multiplex PCR, while the TCRdb copy is restricted to in-frame clones and leaves out a portion. The sample records under 25,000 clones, roughly 74% being singletons. Unexposed donor CD4+ T cells date from about 2011-2018, before the COVID-19 pandemic. CD4+ T cells were isolated from the cells after 10 days of culture. Sequenced: CD4+ T cells from PBMCs, cultured in vitro. The receptors shown here come from a human donor in good health.

This chain links TRBV7-9 with TRBJ2-1, with TRBD2 matching 7 bases. V was pared by 3 bases and J by 7 bases, with 9 bases of the junction left unmatched. Per the germline V gene, CDR1 is SEHNR and CDR2 is FQNEAQ (reference sequence). CDR3 length equals 15 residues. The CDR3 DNA follows: TGTGCCAGCAGCTTTGGGACTACGCTTAGGAATGAGCAGTTCTTC. Amino acid sequence: CASSFGTTLRNEQFF.

V is TRBV5-6 and J is TRBJ2-7; possibly TRBD1 or TRBD2 for D (5 bases each). The V end was cut by 2 bases, the J end by 2 bases, with 11 bases between. CDR3 length equals 14 residues. Germline CDR1 and CDR2: SGHDT and YYEEEE. CDR3 DNA: TGTGCCAGCAGCTTCCGGGGCCCGACCTACGAGCAGTACTTC. The encoded protein is CASSFRGPTYEQYF.

This clone was detected a few times. The chain has TRBV7-8 and TRBJ2-2; TRBD1 is a possible D gene (6 bases). V was cut by 3 bases and J by 4 bases, with 15 bases left in between. This CDR3 comprises 16 residues. The germline CDR1 and CDR2 sequences are SGHVS and FQNEAQ. As DNA, the CDR3 is TGTGCCAGCAGCTTCCGCACAGGGTTGGGCACCGGGGAGCTGTTTTTT. The encoded protein is CASSFRTGLGTGELFF.

J is TRBJ2-1 and V is TRBV5-6, with D tentatively TRBD1 (7 bases). The V and J ends lost 4 bases and 0 bases respectively, with 17 bases between them. From germline, CDR1 is SGHDT and CDR2 YYEEEE. There are 17 residues in the CDR3. CDR3 sequence reads: CASSLTGGGNSYNEQFF. Here the CDR3 DNA reads TGTGCCAGCAGCCTAACCGGAGGGGGCAACTCCTACAATGAGCAGTTCTTC.

V and J are TRBV11-3 and TRBJ1-4; D uncertain. From germline, CDR1 is SGHNT and CDR2 YENEEA. Trimming shortened V by 1 base and J by 5 bases, and 11 bases separated the two germline ends. This CDR3 spans 15 amino acids. CDR3 coding DNA: TGTGCCAGCAGCTTAGTTAGGCTTTCCAATGAAAAACTGTTTTTT. It yields the protein CASSLVRLSNEKLFF.

The chain uses TRBV7-8 and TRBJ1-4, with 7 positions matching TRBD1. Germline CDR1 and CDR2: SGHVS and FQNEAQ. With 5 bases clipped from V and 8 bases from J, the junction kept 11 bases outside the gene matches. The CDR3 is made up of 15 amino acids. The DNA of the CDR3 is TGTGCCAGCAGCCCTCGGGAGGGGGCAAGGGAAAAACTGTTTTTT. This sequence encodes CASSPREGAREKLFF.

The chain combines TRBV5-1 with TRBJ1-2, with D unclear. The germline V gene encodes CDR1 SGHRS and CDR2 YFSETQ. CDR3 size: 14 residues. V was cut by 5 bases and J by 5 bases, with 16 bases left in between. As DNA, the CDR3 is TGCGCCAGCAGTTCTCCGGACGGGTTTTATGGCTACACCTTC. Translating it yields CASSSPDGFYGYTF. Based on the CDR3 plus reference TRBV5-1 and TRBJ1-2, the full variable domain is KAGVTQTPRYLIKTRGQQVTLSCSPISGHRSVSWYQQTPGQGLQFLFEYFSETQRNKGNFPGRFSGRQFSNSRSEMNVSTLELGDSALYLCASSSPDGFYGYTFGSGTRLTVV.

This clone has only one observation. The gene calls are TRBV15 and TRBJ2-7; 7 positions agree with TRBD1. This CDR3 is 17 amino acids long. The germline CDR1 and CDR2 sequences are LNHNV and YYDKDF (reference sequence). The trim removed 1 base at V and 2 bases at J, leaving 11 bases unmatched. The CDR3 bases are TGTGCCACCAGCAGAGGTGGAAACAGGGGCCACCCCTACGAGCAGTACTTC. Translated: CATSRGGNRGHPYEQYF.

This sequence joins TRBV7-9 and TRBJ1-6, with 8 nucleotides matching TRBD1. This CDR3 is built from 18 residues. V trimming: 3 bases; J trimming: 8 bases; junction bases outside the gene matches: 15. Germline V CDR1 and CDR2: SEHNR, FQNEAQ (reference sequence). CDR3 region: CASSFTGRGLRMYSPLHF. As DNA, the CDR3 is TGTGCCAGCAGCTTTACGGGCAGGGGGCTTCGTATGTATTCACCCCTCCACTTT. Variable domain in full (rest from reference TRBV7-9 and TRBJ1-6): DTGVSQNPRHKITKRGQNVTFRCDPISEHNRLYWYRQTLGQGPEFLTYFQNEAQLEKSRLLSDRFSAERPKGSFSTLEIQRTEQGDSAMYLCASSFTGRGLRMYSPLHFGNGTRLTVT.

The genes are TRBV6-1 and TRBJ2-7; D not resolved. CDR3 length: 13 amino acids. Germline CDR1 and CDR2: MNHNS and SASEGT. With 1 base removed from V and 7 bases from J, the gap between germline ends came to 11 bases. In DNA form, the CDR3 reads TGTGCCAGCAGTGAAGAGGGCCCCTGGGAGCAGTACTTC. It specifies CASSEEGPWEQYF.

This chain connects TRBV9 to TRBJ2-5; no clear D gene. The ends were cut back, 0 bases at V and 2 bases at J, with 8 bases in the middle. CDR1 and CDR2 (germline): SGDLS, YYNGEE. The CDR3 loop spans 14 amino acids. CDR3 in amino acids: CASSVATRQETQYF. Written as DNA, the CDR3 is TGTGCCAGCAGCGTAGCGACACGGCAAGAGACCCAGTACTTC.

The chain employs TRBV30 and TRBJ1-2; no clear D. CDR3 length: 13 amino acids. Between the trimmed V and J ends, which lost 2 bases and 4 bases, there was a span of 11 bases. In germline, CDR1 is GTSNPN, CDR2 SVGIG (reference sequence). CDR3 region: CAWSPLNIYGYTF. The CDR3 DNA reads TGTGCCTGGAGTCCCCTCAATATCTATGGCTACACCTTC.

This rearrangement joins TRBV11-2 to TRBJ1-1; D is possibly TRBD1 (5 bases). This CDR3 is 13 amino acids long. V shed 5 bases and J shed 5 bases, with 12 bases lying between them. The germline V gene has CDR1 SGHAT and CDR2 FQNNGV. CDR3 in amino acids: CASSKREGTEAFF. CDR3 coding DNA: TGTGCCAGCAGCAAACGAGAGGGGACTGAAGCTTTCTTT.

A few counts support this clone. The V gene is TRBV2, the J gene TRBJ2-2; D is unresolved. This CDR3 contains 14 residues. Trimming removed 3 bases at V and 3 bases at J, with 8 bases between. CDR1 SNHLY and CDR2 FYNNEI come from the germline V gene. The CDR3 coding sequence is TGTGCCAGCAGTGATTCGGGTCACACCGGGGAGCTGTTTTTT. This gives the protein CASSDSGHTGELFF.

V and J are TRBV11-2 and TRBJ2-3, with TRBD1 matching 8 bases. Looked up from germline, CDR1 is SGHAT and CDR2 is FQNNGV. The junction had 8 bases not matched to a gene; V was cut back by 5 bases and J by 4 bases. This CDR3 contains 15 residues. The CDR3 DNA reads as TGTGCCAGCAGCCCCCGGACAGGGATATCAGATACGCAGTATTTT. It codes for CASSPRTGISDTQYF.

This clone occurred a few times. V and J are TRBV7-9 and TRBJ2-1, with 12 bases that match TRBD2. The length of the CDR3 is 15 residues. After removal of 6 bases from V and 8 bases from J, the junction contained 8 bases not matched to a gene. Germline CDR1 SEHNR, CDR2 FQNEAQ (reference sequence). The CDR3 region is CASRRLAGAGDEQFF. The CDR3 DNA sequence: TGTGCCAGCAGGCGACTAGCGGGAGCAGGGGATGAGCAGTTCTTC.

This clone was seen only a few times. The chain combines TRBV18 with TRBJ2-7; 12 bases are a match to TRBD1. The V gene end was trimmed by 1 base and the J gene end by 3 bases; junction bases not matched to a gene: 7. The CDR3 has 17 residues. CDR1 and CDR2 from the germline V gene are KGHSH and LQKENI. CDR3 sequence: CASSPRAGQGADYEQYF. CDR3 sequence (DNA): TGTGCCAGCTCACCACGGGCGGGACAGGGGGCGGACTACGAGCAGTACTTC.

The chain joins TRBV9 to TRBJ1-5; no clear D gene. Germline V lookup: CDR1 SGDLS, CDR2 YYNGEE. Trimming took off 0 bases at V and 2 bases at J, with 6 bases between the two ends. This CDR3 is built from 14 residues. CDR3 loop: CASSVAAGNQPQHF. The DNA of the CDR3 is TGTGCCAGCAGCGTAGCGGCGGGCAATCAGCCCCAGCATTTT. Drawing the rest from reference TRBV9 and TRBJ1-5, the complete variable domain is DSGVTQTPKHLITATGQRVTLRCSPRSGDLSVYWYQQSLDQGLQFLIQYYNGEERAKGNILERFSAQQFPDLHSELNLSSLELGDSALYFCASSVAAGNQPQHFGDGTRLSIL.

The V call is TRBV12-3 or TRBV12-4, the J call TRBJ1-2; no clear D. The CDR3 runs to 12 residues. Trimming took 5 bases from V and 2 from J, leaving 6 bases between them. The CDR3, as DNA: TGTGCCAGCAGTCGGTTCAACTATGGCTACACCTTC. This gives the protein CASSRFNYGYTF.

The chain uses TRBV3-1 (or the pseudogene TRBV3-2) and TRBJ2-7; possibly TRBD1 for D (6 bases). Germline lookup yields CDR1 LGHDT and CDR2 YNNKEL (reference sequence). The V and J ends lost 1 base and 4 bases respectively, with 14 bases between them. This CDR3 has 15 residues. The CDR3 sequence is CASSQVNDRIYEQYF. CDR3 in DNA: TGTGCCAGCAGCCAAGTCAATGACAGGATTTACGAGCAGTACTTC.

The chain has TRBV7-8 and TRBJ2-7, with D perhaps given as TRBD1 or TRBD2 (5 bases each). Trimming took off 1 base at V and 5 bases at J, with 12 bases between the two ends. The CDR3 totals 14 residues. The germline CDR1 and CDR2 sequences are SGHVS and FQNEAQ. The CDR3 sequence is CASSLVSGRDEQYF. The CDR3 nucleotides are TGTGCCAGCAGCTTAGTATCGGGGCGGGACGAGCAGTACTTC.

This clone was counted a single time. Germline is not matched at one junction end, which may reflect a read error. The gene calls are TRBV12-5 and TRBJ2-1; D gene unclear. Germline V gene data show CDR1 as LGHNT and CDR2 as FRNRAP. The CDR3 covers 12 residues. The CDR3 loop reads CASALLGPEQFF. In DNA form, the CDR3 reads TGTGCTAGTGCTTTGCTAGGCCCAGAGCAGTTCTTC.

This chain's CDR3 is CASSSGVAEETQYF. The CDR3 coding sequence is TGTGCCAGCAGCTCGGGGGTTGCGGAAGAGACCCAGTACTTC. The chain couples TRBV7-3 to TRBJ2-5, with D perhaps TRBD2 (6 bases). The germline V and J ends were trimmed by 4 bases and 3 bases, with 12 bases remaining between them. This CDR3 contains 14 residues. Germline V gene lookup returns CDR1 SGHTA and CDR2 FQGTGA.

The rearrangement links TRBV29-1 to TRBJ1-1; 7 bases are shared with TRBD1. V shed 7 bases, J shed 5 bases, and the junction held 16 bases outside the gene matches. CDR1 and CDR2 from the germline V gene are SQVTM and ANQGSEA. The CDR3 is 15 amino acids. The CDR3 loop is CSAEGAGGDDTEAFF. The CDR3 DNA sequence: TGCAGCGCCGAGGGGGCCGGGGGTGACGATACTGAAGCTTTCTTT.

The chain recombines TRBV24-1 with TRBJ2-1; no firm D call. V lost 0 bases to trimming and J lost 8 bases, with 22 bases between them. The CDR3 is made up of 18 amino acids. In germline, CDR1 is KGHDR, CDR2 SFDVKD. The chain's CDR3 is CATSDLRIGRSGGHEQFF. In nucleotides, the CDR3 is TGTGCCACCAGTGATTTGCGTATTGGCAGGTCTGGTGGCCATGAGCAGTTCTTC.

This chain links TRBV28 with TRBJ2-7; possibly TRBD1 or TRBD2 for D (5 bases each). This CDR3 region has 14 residues. V shed 10 bases and J shed 0 bases, with 16 bases lying between them. Germline V gives CDR1 MDHEN, CDR2 SYDVKM. The CDR3 DNA reads as TGTGCCATTCGGGGCACCACCACCTCCTACGAGCAGTACTTC. Translated: CAIRGTTTSYEQYF. Supplemented by reference TRBV28 and TRBJ2-7, the full variable domain reads DVKVTQSSRYLVKRTGEKVFLECVQDMDHENMFWYRQDPGLGLRLIYFSYDVKMKEKGDIPEGYSVSREKKERFSLILESASTNQTSMYLCAIRGTTTSYEQYFGPGTRLTVT.

The chain joins TRBV11-2 to TRBJ2-7; D might be TRBD2 (5 bases). With 6 bases removed from V and 6 bases from J, the gap between germline ends came to 9 bases. Per germline, CDR1 SGHAT and CDR2 FQNNGV. This CDR3 contains 11 residues. CDR3 loop: CASRKGLEQYF. The CDR3 DNA is TGTGCCAGCAGAAAAGGACTCGAGCAGTACTTC. The full variable domain, rest sourced from reference TRBV11-2 and TRBJ2-7, is EAGVAQSPRYKIIEKRQSVAFWCNPISGHATLYWYQQILGQGPKLLIQFQNNGVVDDSQLPKDRFSAERLKGVDSTLKIQPAKLEDSAVYLCASRKGLEQYFGPGTRLTVT.

The chain is built from TRBV6-6 and TRBJ2-7; 9 bases align to TRBD1. J lost 1 base, V lost 5 bases, and 6 bases had no gene match. The CDR3 is made up of 15 amino acids. CDR1 MNHNY and CDR2 SVGAGI come from the germline V gene (reference sequence). DNA of the CDR3: TGTGCCAGCAGTCCTCGTGGGACAGGGTCCTACGAGCAGTACTTC. This codes for CASSPRGTGSYEQYF.

The CDR3 protein is CASRLGQNYGYTF. DNA for the CDR3: TGTGCCAGCAGACTAGGGCAAAACTATGGCTACACCTTC. The chain recombines TRBV6-6 with TRBJ1-2; no reliable D call. The CDR3 spans 13 residues. V was shortened by 6 bases and J by 2 bases, with 10 bases between the two germline ends. CDR1 and CDR2 (germline): MNHNY, SVGAGI (reference sequence).

The chain joins TRBV20-1 to TRBJ2-7, with D maybe TRBD1 (5 bases). CDR3 size: 10 residues. The germline CDR1 and CDR2 sequences are DFQATT and SNEGSKA (reference sequence). V lost 4 bases and J 5 bases, leaving 6 bases between the germline ends. The chain's CDR3 is CSATRDEQYF. The CDR3 region has the DNA TGCAGTGCTACCAGGGACGAGCAGTACTTC.